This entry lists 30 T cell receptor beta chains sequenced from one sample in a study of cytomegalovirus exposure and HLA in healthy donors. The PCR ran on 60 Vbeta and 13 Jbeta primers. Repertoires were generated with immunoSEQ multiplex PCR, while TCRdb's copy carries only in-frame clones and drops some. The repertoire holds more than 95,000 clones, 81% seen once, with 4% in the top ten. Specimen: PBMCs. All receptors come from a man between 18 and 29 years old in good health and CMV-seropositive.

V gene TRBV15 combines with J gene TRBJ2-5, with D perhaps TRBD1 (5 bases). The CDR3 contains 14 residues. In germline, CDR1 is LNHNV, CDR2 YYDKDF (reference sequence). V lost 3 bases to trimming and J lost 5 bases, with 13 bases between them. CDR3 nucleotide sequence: TGTGCCACCAGCAGTGACCGCCAGGGCGAGACCCAGTACTTC. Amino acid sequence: CATSSDRQGETQYF.

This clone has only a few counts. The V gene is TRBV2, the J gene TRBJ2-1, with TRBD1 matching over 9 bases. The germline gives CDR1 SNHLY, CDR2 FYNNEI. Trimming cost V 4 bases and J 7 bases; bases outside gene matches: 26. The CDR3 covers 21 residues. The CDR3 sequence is CASSGGHVPGQGARSGNEQFF. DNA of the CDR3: TGTGCCAGCAGTGGAGGTCACGTTCCGGGACAGGGTGCTCGGTCGGGGAATGAGCAGTTCTTC.

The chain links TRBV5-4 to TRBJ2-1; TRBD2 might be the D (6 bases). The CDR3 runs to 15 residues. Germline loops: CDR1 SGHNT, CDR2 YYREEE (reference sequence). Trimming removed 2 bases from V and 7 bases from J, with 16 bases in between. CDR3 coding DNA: TGTGCCAGCAGCTTTTTGACTAGTGGCGGTAATGAGCAGTTCTTC. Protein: CASSFLTSGGNEQFF. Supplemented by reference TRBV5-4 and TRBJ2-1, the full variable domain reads ETGVTQSPTHLIKTRGQQVTLRCSSQSGHNTVSWYQQALGQGPQFIFQYYREEENGRGNFPPRFSGLQFPNYSSELNVNALELDDSALYLCASSFLTSGGNEQFFGPGTRLTVL.

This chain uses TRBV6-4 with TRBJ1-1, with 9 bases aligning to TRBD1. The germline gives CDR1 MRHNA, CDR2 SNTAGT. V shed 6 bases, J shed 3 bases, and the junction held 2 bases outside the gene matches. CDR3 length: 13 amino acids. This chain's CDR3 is CASRGQGYTEAFF. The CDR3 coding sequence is TGTGCCAGCAGGGGACAGGGTTACACTGAAGCTTTCTTT.

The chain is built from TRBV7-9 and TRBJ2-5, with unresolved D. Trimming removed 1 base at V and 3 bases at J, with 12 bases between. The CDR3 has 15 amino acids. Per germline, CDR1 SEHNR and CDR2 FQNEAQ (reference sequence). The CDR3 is CASSLVRGPEETQYF. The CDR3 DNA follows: TGTGCCAGCAGCTTAGTCCGCGGTCCCGAAGAGACCCAGTACTTC.

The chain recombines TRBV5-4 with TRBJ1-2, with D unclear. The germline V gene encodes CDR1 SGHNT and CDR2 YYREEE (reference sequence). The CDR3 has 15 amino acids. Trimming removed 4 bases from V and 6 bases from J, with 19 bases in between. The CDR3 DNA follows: TGTGCCAGCAGCCCCGGTTTTAGCCGGCGGGATGGCTACACCTTC. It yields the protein CASSPGFSRRDGYTF.

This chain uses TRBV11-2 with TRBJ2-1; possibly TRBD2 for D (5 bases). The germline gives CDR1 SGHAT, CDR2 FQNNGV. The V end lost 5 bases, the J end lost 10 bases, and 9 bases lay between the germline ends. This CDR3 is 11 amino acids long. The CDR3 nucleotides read TGTGCCAGCAGCCGAGCGGACGAGCAGTTCTTC. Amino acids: CASSRADEQFF.

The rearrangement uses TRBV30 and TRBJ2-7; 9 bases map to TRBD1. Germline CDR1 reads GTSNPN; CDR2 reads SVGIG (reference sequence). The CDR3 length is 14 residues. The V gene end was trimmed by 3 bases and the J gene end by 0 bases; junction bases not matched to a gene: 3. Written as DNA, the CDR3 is TGTGCCTGGAGGACAGGGGGTTCCTCCTACGAGCAGTACTTC. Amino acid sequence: CAWRTGGSSYEQYF.

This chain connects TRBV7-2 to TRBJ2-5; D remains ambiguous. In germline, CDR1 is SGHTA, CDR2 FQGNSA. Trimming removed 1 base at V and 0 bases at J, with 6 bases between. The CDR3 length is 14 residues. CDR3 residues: CASSLVEYQETQYF. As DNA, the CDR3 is TGTGCCAGCAGCTTAGTTGAGTACCAAGAGACCCAGTACTTC.

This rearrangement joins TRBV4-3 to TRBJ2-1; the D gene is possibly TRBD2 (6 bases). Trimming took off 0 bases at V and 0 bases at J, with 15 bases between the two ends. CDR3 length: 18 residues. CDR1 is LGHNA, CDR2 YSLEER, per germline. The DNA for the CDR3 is TGCGCCAGCAGCCAAGAGTGGTGGGGGAGGAGCTCCTACAATGAGCAGTTCTTC. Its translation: CASSQEWWGRSSYNEQFF.

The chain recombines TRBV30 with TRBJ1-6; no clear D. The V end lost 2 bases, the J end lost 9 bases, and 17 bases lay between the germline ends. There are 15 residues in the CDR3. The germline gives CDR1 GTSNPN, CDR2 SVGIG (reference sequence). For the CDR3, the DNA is TGTGCCTGGAGTTATTCGCAGTCCGCCGCTTCACCCCTCCACTTT. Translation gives CAWSYSQSAASPLHF.

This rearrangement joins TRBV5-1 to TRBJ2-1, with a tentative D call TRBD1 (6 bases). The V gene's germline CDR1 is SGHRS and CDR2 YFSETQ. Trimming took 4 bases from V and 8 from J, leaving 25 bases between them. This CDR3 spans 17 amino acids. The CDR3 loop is CASSLPTGTFGGDEQFF. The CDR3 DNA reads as TGCGCCAGCAGCCTCCCAACCGGGACCTTTGGGGGCGATGAGCAGTTCTTC.

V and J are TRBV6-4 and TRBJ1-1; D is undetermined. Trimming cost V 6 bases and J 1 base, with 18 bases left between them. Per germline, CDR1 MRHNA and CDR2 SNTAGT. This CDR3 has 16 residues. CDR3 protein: CASSDIYQRENTEAFF. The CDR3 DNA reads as TGTGCCAGCAGCGACATTTACCAACGGGAGAACACTGAAGCTTTCTTT.

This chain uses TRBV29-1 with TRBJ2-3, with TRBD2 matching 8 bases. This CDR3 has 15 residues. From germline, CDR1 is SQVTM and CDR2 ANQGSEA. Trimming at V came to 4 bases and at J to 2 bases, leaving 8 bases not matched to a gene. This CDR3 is CSVGREGLNTDTQYF. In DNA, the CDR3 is TGCAGCGTTGGTCGGGAGGGCTTAAACACAGATACGCAGTATTTT.

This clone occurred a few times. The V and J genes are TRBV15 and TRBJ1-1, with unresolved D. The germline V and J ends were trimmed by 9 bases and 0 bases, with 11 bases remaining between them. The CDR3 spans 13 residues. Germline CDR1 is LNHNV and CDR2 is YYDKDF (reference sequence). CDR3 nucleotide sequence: TGTGCCACAACCCTAGCAATGAACACTGAAGCTTTCTTT. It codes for CATTLAMNTEAFF.

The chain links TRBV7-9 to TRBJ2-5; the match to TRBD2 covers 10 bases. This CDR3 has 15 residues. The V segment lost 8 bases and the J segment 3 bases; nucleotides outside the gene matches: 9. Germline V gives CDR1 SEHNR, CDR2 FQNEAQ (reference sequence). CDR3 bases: TGTGCCAGCCACTATACCCTAGCGGGGGAAGAGACCCAGTACTTC. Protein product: CASHYTLAGEETQYF.

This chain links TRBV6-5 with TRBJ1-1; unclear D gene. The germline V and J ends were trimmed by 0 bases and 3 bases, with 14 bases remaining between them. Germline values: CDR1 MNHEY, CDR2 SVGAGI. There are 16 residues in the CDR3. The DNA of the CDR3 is TGTGCCAGCAGTTACTCTATAGACAAGGGAGACACTGAAGCTTTCTTT. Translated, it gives CASSYSIDKGDTEAFF.

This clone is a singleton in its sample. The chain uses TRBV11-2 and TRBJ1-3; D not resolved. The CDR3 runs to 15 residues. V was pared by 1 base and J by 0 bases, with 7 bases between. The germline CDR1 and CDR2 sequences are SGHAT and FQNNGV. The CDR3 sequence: CASSLGGSSGNTIYF. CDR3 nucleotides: TGTGCCAGCAGCTTAGGAGGGAGCTCTGGAAACACCATATATTTT. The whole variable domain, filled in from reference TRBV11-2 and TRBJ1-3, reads EAGVAQSPRYKIIEKRQSVAFWCNPISGHATLYWYQQILGQGPKLLIQFQNNGVVDDSQLPKDRFSAERLKGVDSTLKIQPAKLEDSAVYLCASSLGGSSGNTIYFGEGSWLTVV.

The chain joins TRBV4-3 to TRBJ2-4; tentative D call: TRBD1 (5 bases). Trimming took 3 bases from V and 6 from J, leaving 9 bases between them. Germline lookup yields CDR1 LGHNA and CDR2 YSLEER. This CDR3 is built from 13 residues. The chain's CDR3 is CASSHGRANIQYF. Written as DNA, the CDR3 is TGCGCCAGCAGCCACGGCAGGGCAAACATTCAGTACTTC.

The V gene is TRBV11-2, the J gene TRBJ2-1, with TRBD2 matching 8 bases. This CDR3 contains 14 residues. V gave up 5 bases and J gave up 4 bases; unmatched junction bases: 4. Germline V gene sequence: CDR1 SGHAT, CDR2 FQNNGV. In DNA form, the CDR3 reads TGTGCCAGCAGCCGCGGGGGGATGTACAATGAGCAGTTCTTC. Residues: CASSRGGMYNEQFF.

In nucleotides, the CDR3 is TGTGCCAGCAGCTTAGGGACAACCTCTGAAATCTACGAGCAGTACTTC. This encodes CASSLGTTSEIYEQYF. The rearrangement joins TRBV7-8 to TRBJ2-7, with D maybe TRBD1 (5 bases). CDR3 size: 16 residues. Germline V gene data show CDR1 as SGHVS and CDR2 as FQNEAQ. V gave up 1 base and J gave up 3 bases, with 16 bases separating them.

CDR3 sequence reads: CASRQGGNYGYTF. The DNA for the CDR3 is TGTGCCAGCCGACAGGGTGGAAACTATGGCTACACCTTC. The gene calls are TRBV25-1 and TRBJ1-2; 7 bases agree with TRBD1. This CDR3 spans 13 amino acids. V dropped 8 bases and J dropped 2; count of bases not matched to a gene: 5. CDR1 is MGHDK, CDR2 SYGVNS, per germline.

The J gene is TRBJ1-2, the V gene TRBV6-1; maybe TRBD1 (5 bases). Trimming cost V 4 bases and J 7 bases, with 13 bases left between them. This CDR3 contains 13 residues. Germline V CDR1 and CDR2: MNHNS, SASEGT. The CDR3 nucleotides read TGTGCCAGCAGTGTCCGTGAAGGGGTTGGCTACACCTTC. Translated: CASSVREGVGYTF.

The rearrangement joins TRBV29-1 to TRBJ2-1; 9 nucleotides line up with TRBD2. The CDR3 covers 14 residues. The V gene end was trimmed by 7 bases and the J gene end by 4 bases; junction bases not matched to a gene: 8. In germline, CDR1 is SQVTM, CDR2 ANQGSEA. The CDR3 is CSALWRGGYNEQFF. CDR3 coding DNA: TGCAGCGCTTTATGGCGGGGGGGGTACAATGAGCAGTTCTTC.

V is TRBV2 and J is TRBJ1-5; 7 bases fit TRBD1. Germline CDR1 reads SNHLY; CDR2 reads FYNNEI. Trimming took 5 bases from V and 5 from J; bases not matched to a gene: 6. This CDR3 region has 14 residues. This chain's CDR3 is CASSPDRVYQPQHF. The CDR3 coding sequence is TGTGCCAGCAGTCCCGACAGGGTGTATCAGCCCCAGCATTTT.

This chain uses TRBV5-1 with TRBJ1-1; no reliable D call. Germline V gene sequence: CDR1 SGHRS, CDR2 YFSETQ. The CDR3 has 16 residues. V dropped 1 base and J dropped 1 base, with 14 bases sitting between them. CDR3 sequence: CASSLLGSLENTEAFF. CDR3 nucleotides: TGCGCCAGCAGCTTGTTGGGCTCCCTGGAGAACACTGAAGCTTTCTTT.

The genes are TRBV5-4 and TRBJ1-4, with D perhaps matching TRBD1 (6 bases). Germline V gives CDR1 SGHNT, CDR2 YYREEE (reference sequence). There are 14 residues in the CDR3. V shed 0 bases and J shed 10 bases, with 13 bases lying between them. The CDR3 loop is CASSLDGRGGKLFF. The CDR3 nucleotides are TGTGCCAGCAGCTTGGACGGCAGGGGCGGAAAACTGTTTTTT.

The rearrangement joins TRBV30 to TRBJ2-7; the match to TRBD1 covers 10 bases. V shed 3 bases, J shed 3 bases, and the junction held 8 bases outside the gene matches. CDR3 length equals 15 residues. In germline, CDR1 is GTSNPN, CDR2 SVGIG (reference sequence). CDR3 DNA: TGTGCCTGGAGCCCCCCCGGACAGGGGGACTACGAGCAGTACTTC. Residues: CAWSPPGQGDYEQYF.

In DNA form, the CDR3 reads TGCGCCAGCAGTGAGGGAGCGGGCCCCTACGAGCAGTACTTC. Its translation is CASSEGAGPYEQYF. The chain joins TRBV10-1 to TRBJ2-7, with D perhaps matching TRBD2 (6 bases). The V gene's germline CDR1 is WNHNN and CDR2 SYGVQD (reference sequence). Trimming removed 2 bases at V and 2 bases at J, with 10 bases between. The CDR3 consists of 14 residues.

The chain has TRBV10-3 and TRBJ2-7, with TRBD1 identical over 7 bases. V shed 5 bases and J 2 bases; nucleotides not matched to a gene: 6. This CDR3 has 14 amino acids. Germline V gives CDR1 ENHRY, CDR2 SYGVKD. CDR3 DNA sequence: TGTGCCATCAGTCCTATGGGACAGCCCTACGAGCAGTACTTC. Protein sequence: CAISPMGQPYEQYF.